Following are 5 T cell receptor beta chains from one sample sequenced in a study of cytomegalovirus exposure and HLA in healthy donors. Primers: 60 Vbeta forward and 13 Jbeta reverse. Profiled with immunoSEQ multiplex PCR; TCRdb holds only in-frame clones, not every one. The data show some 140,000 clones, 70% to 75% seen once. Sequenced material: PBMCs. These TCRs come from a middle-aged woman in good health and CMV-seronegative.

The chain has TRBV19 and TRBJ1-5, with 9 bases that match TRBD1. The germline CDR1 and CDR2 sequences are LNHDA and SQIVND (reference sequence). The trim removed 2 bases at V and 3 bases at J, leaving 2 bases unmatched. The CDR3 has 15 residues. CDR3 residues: CASSIRTGVNQPQHF. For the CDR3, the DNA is TGTGCCAGTAGTATACGGACAGGGGTCAATCAGCCCCAGCATTTT.

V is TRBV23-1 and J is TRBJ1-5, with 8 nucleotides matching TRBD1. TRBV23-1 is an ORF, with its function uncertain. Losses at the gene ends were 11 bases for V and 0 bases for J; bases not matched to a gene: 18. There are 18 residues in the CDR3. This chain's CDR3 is CAGSPRQGYGYSNQPQHF. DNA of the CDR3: TGCGCCGGTAGTCCGAGACAGGGGTACGGTTATAGCAATCAGCCCCAGCATTTT.

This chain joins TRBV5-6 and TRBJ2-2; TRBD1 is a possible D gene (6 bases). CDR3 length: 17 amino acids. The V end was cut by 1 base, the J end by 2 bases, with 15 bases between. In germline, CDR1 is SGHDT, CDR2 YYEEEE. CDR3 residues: CASSLIVSRGNTGELFF. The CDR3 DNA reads TGTGCCAGCAGCTTGATAGTTAGCAGGGGAAACACCGGGGAGCTGTTTTTT.

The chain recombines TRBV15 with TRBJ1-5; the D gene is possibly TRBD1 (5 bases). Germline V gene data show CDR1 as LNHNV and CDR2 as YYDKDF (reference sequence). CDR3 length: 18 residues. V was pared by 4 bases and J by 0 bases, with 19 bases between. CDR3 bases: TGTGCCACCAGCATTGGGAGGAGAACGGGGACTAGCAATCAGCCCCAGCATTTT. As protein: CATSIGRRTGTSNQPQHF.

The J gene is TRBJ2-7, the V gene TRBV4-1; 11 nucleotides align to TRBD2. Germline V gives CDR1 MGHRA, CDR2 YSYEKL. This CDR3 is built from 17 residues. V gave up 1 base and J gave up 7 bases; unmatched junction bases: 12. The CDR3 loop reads CASSQVLAGAHRGEQYF. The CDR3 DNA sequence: TGCGCCAGCAGCCAAGTACTAGCGGGGGCCCACCGTGGGGAGCAGTACTTC.